This T cell receptor beta chain is from a study of Ad26.COV2.S vaccination and SARS-CoV-2 variants. Study-wide context: Participants got Ad26.COV2.S intramuscularly, once or twice 56 days apart.

Produced via immunoSEQ multiplex PCR; TCRdb's table is partial and in-frame only. The sample holds more than 400,000 clones, about nine tenths seen once. The study, taken as a whole, reports: Reports say spike-specific CD8+ and CD4+ T cell responses covered substantial breadth after vaccination.

A note on this clone: What it binds is unknown.

Per the germline V gene, CDR1 is MNHEY and CDR2 is SMNVEV (reference sequence). V was cut by 5 bases and J by 5 bases, with 16 bases left in between. The CDR3 runs 14 residues. Treatment in this sample: some 20 received Ad26.COV2.S at low or high dose, single or two shots; 5 received placebo; per-sample allocation not given. On day 63 after the first injection, vaccine and placebo recipients gave samples. Ad26.COV2.S expressed prefusion-stabilized spike from the original Wuhan strain. The sequenced sample was peripheral blood, obtained in a trial of Ad26.COV2.S vaccine versus placebo. The clonotype comes from a person between 18 and 60 years old who received the Ad26.COV2.S COVID-19 vaccine or a placebo. The chain joins TRBV27 to TRBJ2-7; D perhaps matches TRBD2 (6 bases). The CDR3 loop is CASSRAGARNEQYF. CDR3 nucleotide sequence: TGTGCCAGCAGTCGAGCGGGCGCCAGGAACGAGCAGTACTTC.